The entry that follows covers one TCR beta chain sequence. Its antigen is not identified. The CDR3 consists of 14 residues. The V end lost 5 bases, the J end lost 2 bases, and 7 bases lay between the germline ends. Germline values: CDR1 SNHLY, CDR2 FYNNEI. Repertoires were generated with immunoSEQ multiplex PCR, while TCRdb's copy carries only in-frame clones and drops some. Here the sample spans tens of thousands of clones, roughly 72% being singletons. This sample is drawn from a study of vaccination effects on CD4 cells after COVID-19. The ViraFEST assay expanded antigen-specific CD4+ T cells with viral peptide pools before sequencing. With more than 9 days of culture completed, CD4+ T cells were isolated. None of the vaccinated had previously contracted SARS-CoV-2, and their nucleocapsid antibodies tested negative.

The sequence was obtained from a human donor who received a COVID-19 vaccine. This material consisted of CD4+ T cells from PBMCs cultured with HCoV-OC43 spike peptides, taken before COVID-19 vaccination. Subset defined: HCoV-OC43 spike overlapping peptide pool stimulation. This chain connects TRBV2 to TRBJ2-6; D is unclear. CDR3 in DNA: TGTGCCAGCAGTCAAAGAACTGGGGCCAACGTCCTGACTTTC. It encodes CASSQRTGANVLTF. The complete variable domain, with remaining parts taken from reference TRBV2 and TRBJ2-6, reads EPEVTQTPSHQVTQMGQEVILRCVPISNHLYFYWYRQILGQKVEFLVSFYNNEISEKSEIFDDQFSVERPDGSNFTLKIRSTKLEDSAMYFCASSQRTGANVLTFGAGSRLTVL.